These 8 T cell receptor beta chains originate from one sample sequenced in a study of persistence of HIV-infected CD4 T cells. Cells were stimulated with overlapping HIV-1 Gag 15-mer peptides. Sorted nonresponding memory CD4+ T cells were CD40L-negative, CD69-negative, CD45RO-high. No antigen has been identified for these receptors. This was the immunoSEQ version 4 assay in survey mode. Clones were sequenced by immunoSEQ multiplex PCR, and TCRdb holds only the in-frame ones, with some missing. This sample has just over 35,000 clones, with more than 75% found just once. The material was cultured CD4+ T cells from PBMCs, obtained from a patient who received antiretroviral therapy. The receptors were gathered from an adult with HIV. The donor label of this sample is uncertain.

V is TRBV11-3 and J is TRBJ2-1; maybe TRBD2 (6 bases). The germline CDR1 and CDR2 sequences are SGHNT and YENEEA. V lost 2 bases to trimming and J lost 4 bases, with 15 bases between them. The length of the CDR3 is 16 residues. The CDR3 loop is CASSLRGGGGYNEQFF. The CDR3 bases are TGTGCCAGCAGCTTACGCGGTGGGGGAGGTTACAATGAGCAGTTCTTC.

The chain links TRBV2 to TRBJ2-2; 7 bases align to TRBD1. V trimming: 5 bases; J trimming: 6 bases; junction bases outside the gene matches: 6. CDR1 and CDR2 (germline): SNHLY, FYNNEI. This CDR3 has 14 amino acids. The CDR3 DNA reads TGTGCCAGCAGTAGAACGGGACAGCCCGGGGAGCTGTTTTTT. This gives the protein CASSRTGQPGELFF.

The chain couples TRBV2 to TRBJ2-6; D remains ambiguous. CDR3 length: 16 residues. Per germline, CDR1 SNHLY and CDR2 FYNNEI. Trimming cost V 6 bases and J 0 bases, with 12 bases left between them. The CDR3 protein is CASRPGLSSGANVLTF. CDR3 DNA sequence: TGTGCCAGCAGACCGGGCCTCAGCTCTGGGGCCAACGTCCTGACTTTC.

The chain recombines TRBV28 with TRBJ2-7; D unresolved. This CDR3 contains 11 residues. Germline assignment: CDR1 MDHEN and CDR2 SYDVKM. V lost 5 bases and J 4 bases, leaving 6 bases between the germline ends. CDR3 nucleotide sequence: TGTGCCAGCAGTAATGAGTACGAGCAGTACTTC. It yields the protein CASSNEYEQYF. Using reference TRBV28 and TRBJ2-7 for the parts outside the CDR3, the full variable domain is DVKVTQSSRYLVKRTGEKVFLECVQDMDHENMFWYRQDPGLGLRLIYFSYDVKMKEKGDIPEGYSVSREKKERFSLILESASTNQTSMYLCASSNEYEQYFGPGTRLTVT.

CDR3 region: CASSSRSANEQYF. The CDR3 DNA reads TGTGCCAGCAGCTCGAGGTCAGCGAACGAGCAGTACTTC. The V gene is TRBV7-6, the J gene TRBJ2-7; no clear D. The V and J ends lost 4 bases and 5 bases respectively, with 12 bases between them. CDR1 and CDR2 from the germline V gene are SGHVS and FNYEAQ. This CDR3 spans 13 amino acids.

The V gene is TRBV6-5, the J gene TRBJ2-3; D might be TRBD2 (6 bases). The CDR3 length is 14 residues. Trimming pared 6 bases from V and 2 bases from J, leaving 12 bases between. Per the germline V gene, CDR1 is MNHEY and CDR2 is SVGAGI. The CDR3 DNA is TGTGCCAGCAGAGTTAGCGGTGCCACAGATACGCAGTATTTT. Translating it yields CASRVSGATDTQYF.

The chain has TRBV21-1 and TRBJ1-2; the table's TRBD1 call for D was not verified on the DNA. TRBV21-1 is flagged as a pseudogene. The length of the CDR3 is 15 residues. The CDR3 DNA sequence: TGTGCCAGCATCCAGCCCCGGGACAGGGGACATGGCTACACCTTC. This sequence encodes CASIQPRDRGHGYTF.

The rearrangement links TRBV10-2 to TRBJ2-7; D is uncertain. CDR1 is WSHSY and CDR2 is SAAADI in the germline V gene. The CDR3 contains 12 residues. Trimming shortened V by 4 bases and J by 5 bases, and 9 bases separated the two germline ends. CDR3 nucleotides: TGCGCCAGCAGTGCCCAAGGGAACGAGCAGTACTTC. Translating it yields CASSAQGNEQYF.